This T cell receptor (beta chain) was captured in a study of cytomegalovirus exposure and HLA in healthy donors. Study information: The 95 to 150 validation repertoires used a platform that matched the one used for the approximately 610 first-cohort repertoires, as a later analysis reported.

Trimming took 8 bases from V and 3 from J, leaving 13 bases between them. Germline V gene data show CDR1 as LNHNV and CDR2 as YYDKDF (reference sequence). The CDR3 is 13 residues long. Points on this clone: Its cognate antigen is unknown.

TCRdb's copy holds only in-frame clones and misses some; the assay was immunoSEQ multiplex PCR. The sample carries under 200,000 clones, around 92% recorded once. Study conclusions and caveats: Most sequenced TCRs were rare (though some public TCRs occurred in many donors). Reported performance of the classifier showed diagnosis of cytomegalovirus status with high specificity and sensitivity. Researchers counted 164 TCR beta chains as cytomegalovirus-associated.

The TCR originated in a man aged 18 to 30 in good health and CMV-seropositive. The chain combines TRBV15 with TRBJ2-5, with a possible D match to TRBD2 (6 bases). Source material: PBMCs. Here the CDR3 reads CATQEGTKETQYF. As DNA, the CDR3 is TGTGCCACCCAGGAGGGTACTAAAGAGACCCAGTACTTC. Complete variable domain (other parts from reference TRBV15 and TRBJ2-5): DAMVIQNPRYQVTQFGKPVTLSCSQTLNHNVMYWYQQKSSQAPKLLFHYYDKDFNNEADTPDNFQSRRPNTSFCFLDIRSPGLGDTAMYLCATQEGTKETQYFGPGTRLLVL.